This T cell receptor (beta chain) was recorded in a study of vaccination effects on CD4 cells after COVID-19. General study findings and limits: Few convalescent patients were studied, and early post-infection samples were lacking. Healthy vaccinees' vaccine-induced clones included only 1 of 255 cross-reacting with common cold coronaviruses.

Here immunoSEQ multiplex PCR was the method, and the copy in TCRdb shows in-frame clones only, minus some. The repertoire consists of about 52,000 clones, with nearly 80% occurring once and the leading ten covering around 6%. CDR1 MNHEY and CDR2 SMNVEV come from the germline V gene (reference sequence). V was clipped by 6 bases and J by 3 bases; unmatched bases: 8. This CDR3 is 15 amino acids long. Viral peptide pool expansion of antigen-specific CD4+ T cells preceded sequencing in the ViraFEST assay. At the end of about 9 days of culture, CD4+ T cells were isolated. Previously uninfected by SARS-CoV-2, the vaccine recipients also showed negative nucleocapsid antibodies. It was with around 10 IU/ml IL-2 and approximately 10 ug/ml peptides that around 1.9 million PBMC per well were cultured. Cultures had half their medium replaced with IL-2 medium on days 3 and 7. A few counts support this clone. Its antigen is as yet unknown.

The input for sequencing was CD4+ T cells from PBMCs cultured with HCoV-OC43 spike peptides, taken before COVID-19 vaccination. Subset here: HCoV-OC43 spike overlapping peptide pool stimulation. V is TRBV27 and J is TRBJ2-7, with TRBD2 identical over 10 bases. This TCR was sampled from a human donor who received a COVID-19 vaccine. CDR3 sequence reads: CASSRLAGALYEQYV. DNA of the CDR3: TGTGCCAGCAGCCGGCTAGCGGGGGCCCTCTACGAGCAGTACGTC.